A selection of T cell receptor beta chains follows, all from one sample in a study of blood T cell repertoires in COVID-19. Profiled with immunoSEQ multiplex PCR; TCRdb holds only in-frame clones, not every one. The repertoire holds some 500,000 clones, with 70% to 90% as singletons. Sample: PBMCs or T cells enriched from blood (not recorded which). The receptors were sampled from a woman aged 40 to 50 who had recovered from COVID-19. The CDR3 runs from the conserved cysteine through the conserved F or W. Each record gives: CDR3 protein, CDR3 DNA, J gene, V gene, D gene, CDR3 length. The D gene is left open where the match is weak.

CDR3 protein: CASSPSGTPNYGYTF
CDR3 DNA: TGTGCCAGCTCACCTTCCGGGACACCTAACTATGGCTACACCTTC
J gene: TRBJ1-2
V gene: TRBV18
D gene: NA
CDR3 length: 15

CDR3 protein: CASSGGHGGTDTQYF
CDR3 DNA: TGTGCCAGCAGCGGAGGACACGGAGGCACAGATACGCAGTATTTT
J gene: TRBJ2-3
V gene: TRBV9
D gene: NA
CDR3 length: 15

CDR3 protein: CASSSGTGSEAFF
CDR3 DNA: TGTGCCAGCAGCTCGGGGACAGGCTCAGAAGCTTTCTTT
J gene: TRBJ1-1
V gene: TRBV5-4
D gene: TRBD1
CDR3 length: 13

CDR3 protein: CASSSLDRNENTIYF
CDR3 DNA: TGTGCCAGCAGTTCTCTCGACAGGAACGAAAACACCATATATTTT
J gene: TRBJ1-3
V gene: TRBV28
D gene: NA
CDR3 length: 15

CDR3 protein: CASRDTSEAEAFF
CDR3 DNA: TGCGCCAGCAGAGACACCTCGGAGGCTGAAGCTTTCTTT
J gene: TRBJ1-1
V gene: TRBV10-2
D gene: NA
CDR3 length: 13

CDR3 protein: CASGSRGGNTEAFF
CDR3 DNA: TGTGCCAGTGGATCGCGGGGGGGGAACACTGAAGCTTTCTTT
J gene: TRBJ1-1
V gene: TRBV19
D gene: NA
CDR3 length: 14

CDR3 protein: CASSQGSGAYNEQFF
CDR3 DNA: TGTGCCAGCAGCCAGGGATCCGGAGCTTACAATGAGCAGTTCTTC
J gene: TRBJ2-1
V gene: TRBV7-2
D gene: NA
CDR3 length: 15

CDR3 protein: CASSQGTAHNSPLHF
CDR3 DNA: TGTGCCAGCAGCCAAGGGACAGCTCATAATTCACCCCTCCACTTT
J gene: TRBJ1-6
V gene: TRBV3-1/TRBV3-2
D gene: NA
CDR3 length: 15

CDR3 protein: CASSQGVVSPLHF
CDR3 DNA: TGCGCCAGCAGCCAAGGAGTAGTCTCACCCCTCCACTTT
J gene: TRBJ1-6
V gene: TRBV4-1
D gene: NA
CDR3 length: 13

CDR3 protein: CASSLPSGIAYNEQFF
CDR3 DNA: TGTGCCAGTAGTCTTCCTAGCGGGATCGCCTACAATGAGCAGTTCTTC
J gene: TRBJ2-1
V gene: TRBV19
D gene: TRBD2
CDR3 length: 16

CDR3 protein: CASSLAAEVTQYF
CDR3 DNA: TGTGCCAGCAGCTTGGCGGCAGAGGTGACCCAGTACTTC
J gene: TRBJ2-5
V gene: TRBV5-6
D gene: NA
CDR3 length: 13

CDR3 protein: CASSLADRVYPLEQYF
CDR3 DNA: TGTGCCAGCAGCTTAGCCGACAGGGTATATCCCCTCGAGCAGTACTTC
J gene: TRBJ2-7
V gene: TRBV7-2
D gene: TRBD1
CDR3 length: 16

CDR3 protein: CATSDPREGGNQPQHF
CDR3 DNA: TGTGCCACCAGTGACCCACGGGAGGGTGGAAATCAGCCCCAGCATTTT
J gene: TRBJ1-5
V gene: TRBV24-1
D gene: NA
CDR3 length: 16

CDR3 protein: CAKRTGGTEAFF
CDR3 DNA: TGTGCCAAACGGACCGGGGGGACTGAAGCTTTCTTT
J gene: TRBJ1-1
V gene: TRBV5-4
D gene: NA
CDR3 length: 12